Shown below are 8 T cell receptor beta chains from a single sample sequenced in a study of blood T cell repertoires in COVID-19. Only in-frame clones appear in the TCRdb table, and some are missing; sequencing was by immunoSEQ multiplex PCR. The sample holds 100,000 or so clones; approximately 93% are singletons and the top ten take about 1%. Sequencing was carried out using peripheral blood. These receptors were obtained from a man in his sixties with acute or convalescent COVID-19.

The chain has TRBV5-1 and TRBJ2-3; 7 bases are shared with TRBD2. The CDR3 runs 16 residues. Trimming at V came to 4 bases and at J to 2 bases, leaving 10 bases not matched to a gene. The germline V gene has CDR1 SGHRS and CDR2 YFSETQ. The CDR3 DNA reads TGCGCCAGCAGCCCGGTGGGGGGGTCTGCCACAGATACGCAGTATTTT. Translation gives CASSPVGGSATDTQYF.

The CDR3 nucleotides are TGTGCCAGCAGCCTTGGGACAGGGGGCATGAACACTGAAGCTTTCTTT. Translation: CASSLGTGGMNTEAFF. This chain joins TRBV4-2 and TRBJ1-1; TRBD1 matches 12 bases. CDR1 and CDR2 (germline): LGHNA, YNFKEQ. Trimming cost V 4 bases and J 0 bases; bases outside gene matches: 3. The CDR3 contains 16 residues.

In DNA form, the CDR3 reads TGCGCCAGCAGCTTGTCCGGGACAGATGAAAAACTGTTTTTT. Its translation: CASSLSGTDEKLFF. This chain joins TRBV5-1 and TRBJ1-4; the match to TRBD1 covers 7 bases. The CDR3 extends over 14 amino acids. V lost 1 base, J lost 6 bases, and 3 bases stayed unmatched. Germline CDR1 is SGHRS and CDR2 is YFSETQ.

The V and J genes are TRBV9 and TRBJ2-1; D may be TRBD1 (6 bases). Trimming pared 0 bases from V and 7 bases from J, leaving 14 bases between. CDR1 and CDR2 from the germline V gene are SGDLS and YYNGEE. The CDR3 consists of 15 residues. DNA of the CDR3: TGTGCCAGCAGCGTAGTAACACAGGGTCGAAATGAGCAGTTCTTC. Its translation: CASSVVTQGRNEQFF.

V and J are TRBV19 and TRBJ1-4, with 9 bases fitting TRBD1. The length of the CDR3 is 18 residues. After removal of 4 bases from V and 2 bases from J, the junction contained 11 bases not matched to a gene. Germline-derived CDR1 and CDR2 are LNHDA and SQIVND (reference sequence). In nucleotides, the CDR3 is TGTGCCAGTAGTACCGCCTGGGACAGGGTATCCACTAATGAAAAACTGTTTTTT. Translating it yields CASSTAWDRVSTNEKLFF.

V gene TRBV18 combines with J gene TRBJ2-2; no reliable D call. The CDR3 sequence is 16 residues long. V lost 1 base and J 4 bases, leaving 13 bases between the germline ends. Germline V gives CDR1 KGHSH, CDR2 LQKENI. CDR3 DNA sequence: TGTGCCAGCTCACCACTTTCGGCCAGGCGCACCGGGGAGCTGTTTTTT. It codes for CASSPLSARRTGELFF. Full variable domain (rest looked up from reference TRBV18 and TRBJ2-2): NAGVMQNPRHLVRRRGQEARLRCSPMKGHSHVYWYRQLPEEGLKFMVYLQKENIIDESGMPKERFSAEFPKEGPSILRIQQVVRGDSAAYFCASSPLSARRTGELFFGEGSRLTVL.

The genes are TRBV5-8 and TRBJ1-5; TRBD1 aligns across 9 bases. From germline, CDR1 is SGHTS and CDR2 YDEGEE. V lost 2 bases, J lost 9 bases, and 9 bases stayed unmatched. The CDR3 is made up of 15 amino acids. CDR3 residues: CASSFDRGGGRPQHF. CDR3 DNA: TGTGCCAGCAGCTTTGACAGGGGGGGCGGTCGGCCCCAGCATTTT.

This chain joins TRBV10-3 and TRBJ2-2; 14 bases line up with TRBD2. The CDR3 has 18 amino acids. The germline gives CDR1 ENHRY, CDR2 SYGVKD. V shed 0 bases, J shed 6 bases, and the junction held 6 bases outside the gene matches. The CDR3 bases are TGTGCCATCAGTGAGTCGGGACTAGCGGGAGAAAGTTCCGGGGAGCTGTTTTTT. It is translated as CAISESGLAGESSGELFF.